The present entry profiles one T cell receptor beta chain with its context. Only in-frame clones appear in the TCRdb table, and some are missing; sequencing was by immunoSEQ multiplex PCR. The sample contains hundreds of thousands of clones, 80% to 90% of which appear only once. Germline CDR1 reads ENHRY; CDR2 reads SYGVKD. Trimming removed 4 bases from V and 5 bases from J, with 6 bases in between. This CDR3 comprises 11 residues. The sample belongs to a study of blood T cell repertoires in COVID-19. Study information: Sources were T cells, B-cell-depleted T cells, or PBMCs; the material itself was cDNA or gDNA.

Clinical history as reported by participants underpinned cohort assignment. Input material: PBMCs or T cells enriched from blood (not recorded which). This TCR was recovered from a woman in her late teens or twenties who had recovered from COVID-19. The chain employs TRBV10-3 and TRBJ2-7; D possibly corresponds to TRBD1 (6 bases). The CDR3 protein is CAISAGDEQYF. In DNA form, the CDR3 reads TGTGCCATCAGTGCAGGGGACGAGCAGTACTTC.